Sequencing of this T cell receptor (beta chain) was carried out in a study of shared clonotypes between healthy human individuals. As regards this clone: The antigen is undetermined.

General study results and limits: Few donors restricted represented genetic and exposure-history diversity. The naive CD4 repertoires of several donors were compared, and approximately 5% of clonotypes were shared.

Measured with immunoSEQ multiplex PCR; TCRdb has only the in-frame clones, and not every one. The table records around 2.1 million clones, almost 96% of them present only once. The germline CDR1 and CDR2 sequences are MGHDK and SYGVNS. The CDR3 is 13 amino acids. V was shortened by 3 bases and J by 11 bases, with 13 bases between the two germline ends. The gene calls are TRBV25-1 and TRBJ1-4; D not certain. What was sequenced was naive CD4+ T cells sorted from blood. The sample's subset: CD45RA+ positively selected. The clonotype originates from a man aged 18-30 years in good health. The CDR3 nucleotides are TGTGCCAGCAGTGATTTTTTAGATGGGAAACTGTTTTTT. This gives the protein CASSDFLDGKLFF.